Below, one TCR beta chain is given with its context. This record comes from a study of blood T cell repertoires in COVID-19. The protocol was immunoSEQ multiplex PCR, while the TCRdb copy is restricted to in-frame clones and leaves out a portion. The table has 25,000 to 35,000 clones, 89% seen once; the top ten hold over 25%. The CDR3 loop spans 16 amino acids. The V and J ends lost 5 bases and 7 bases, in that order; junction bases with no gene match: 12. The germline CDR1 and CDR2 sequences are SGHAT and FQNNGV. The receptor comes from an elderly man with acute or convalescent COVID-19. The specimen sequenced was peripheral blood. This rearrangement joins TRBV11-2 to TRBJ2-1, with 9 bases matching TRBD2. This CDR3 reads CASSRLGGRVTNEQFF. The CDR3 coding sequence is TGTGCCAGCAGCCGCCTTGGCGGGAGGGTTACTAATGAGCAGTTCTTC.